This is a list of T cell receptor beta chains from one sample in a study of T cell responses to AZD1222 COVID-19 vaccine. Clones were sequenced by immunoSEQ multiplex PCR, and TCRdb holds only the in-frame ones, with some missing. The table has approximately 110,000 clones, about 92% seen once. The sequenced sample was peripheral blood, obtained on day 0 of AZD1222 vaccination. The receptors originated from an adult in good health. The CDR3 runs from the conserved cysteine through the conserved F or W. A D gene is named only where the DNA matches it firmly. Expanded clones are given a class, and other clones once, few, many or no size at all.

CDR3 protein: CASSWGSLLAGENTGELFF; CDR3 DNA: TGTGCCAGCAGCTGGGGTTCCTTACTAGCGGGGGAGAACACCGGGGAGCTGTTTTTT; V gene: TRBV4-2; clone size: .; D gene: TRBD2; J gene: TRBJ2-2
CDR3 protein: CAIREEGGFGRNEQFF; CDR3 DNA: TGTGCCATCAGGGAGGAAGGGGGTTTCGGTCGTAACGAGCAGTTCTTC; V gene: TRBV10-3; clone size: .; D gene: .; J gene: TRBJ2-1
CDR3 protein: CASSLTRNSPLHF; CDR3 DNA: TGTGCCAGCAGTTTAACTCGGAATTCACCCCTCCACTTT; V gene: TRBV28; clone size: .; D gene: .; J gene: TRBJ1-6
CDR3 protein: CASSQDWSGSGYNEQFF; CDR3 DNA: TGCGCCAGCAGCCAAGATTGGTCAGGGTCGGGCTACAATGAGCAGTTCTTC; V gene: TRBV4-3; clone size: .; D gene: .; J gene: TRBJ2-1
CDR3 protein: CASSLPLDWNEQFF; CDR3 DNA: TGTGCCAGCAGTTTGCCCCTGGACTGGAATGAGCAGTTCTTC; V gene: TRBV28; clone size: .; D gene: .; J gene: TRBJ2-1
CDR3 protein: CASSFSTGTYGYTF; CDR3 DNA: TGTGCCAGCAGCTTCTCGACAGGGACCTATGGCTACACCTTC; V gene: TRBV13; clone size: .; D gene: TRBD1; J gene: TRBJ1-2
CDR3 protein: CASSLGQEGEKLFF; CDR3 DNA: TGTGCCAGCAGCTTGGGACAGGAGGGTGAAAAACTGTTTTTT; V gene: TRBV5-6; clone size: .; D gene: .; J gene: TRBJ1-4
CDR3 protein: CASSQGNSPLHF; CDR3 DNA: TGTGCCAGCTCACAGGGTAATTCACCCCTCCACTTT; V gene: TRBV18; clone size: .; D gene: .; J gene: TRBJ1-6
CDR3 protein: CASSSGQGQEKLFF; CDR3 DNA: TGTGCCAGCAGTTCGGGACAGGGGCAGGAAAAACTGTTTTTT; V gene: TRBV27; clone size: .; D gene: TRBD1; J gene: TRBJ1-4
CDR3 protein: CASSPSKSSWETQYF; CDR3 DNA: TGTGCCAGCAGCCCCAGTAAGTCCTCTTGGGAGACCCAGTACTTC; V gene: TRBV3-1/TRBV3-2; clone size: .; D gene: .; J gene: TRBJ2-5
CDR3 protein: CAWSPQGFNGYTF; CDR3 DNA: TGTGCCTGGAGTCCCCAGGGATTTAATGGCTACACCTTC; V gene: TRBV30; clone size: .; D gene: .; J gene: TRBJ1-2
CDR3 protein: CASSILVAGGYEQYF; CDR3 DNA: TGTGCCAGTAGTATCCTGGTAGCGGGGGGCTACGAGCAGTACTTC; V gene: TRBV19; clone size: .; D gene: TRBD2; J gene: TRBJ2-7
CDR3 protein: CASSYSLGGSTEAFF; CDR3 DNA: TGTGCCAGCAGTTACTCCTTGGGGGGAAGCACTGAAGCTTTCTTT; V gene: TRBV6-2/TRBV6-3; clone size: .; D gene: .; J gene: TRBJ1-1
CDR3 protein: CASRDDTGLGDYGYTF; CDR3 DNA: TGTGCCAGCAGAGATGATACAGGACTGGGAGACTATGGCTACACCTTC; V gene: TRBV2; clone size: .; D gene: .; J gene: TRBJ1-2
CDR3 protein: CASSQEARWTPGNTGELFF; CDR3 DNA: TGTGCCAGCAGCCAAGAGGCCCGCTGGACTCCTGGGAACACCGGGGAGCTGTTTTTT; V gene: TRBV14; clone size: .; D gene: .; J gene: TRBJ2-2
CDR3 protein: CASTLGRSTYEQYF; CDR3 DNA: TGTGCCAGCACACTGGGACGGTCAACCTACGAGCAGTACTTC; V gene: TRBV28; clone size: .; D gene: .; J gene: TRBJ2-7
CDR3 protein: CASSLGVGRAVIHEKLFF; CDR3 DNA: TGTGCCAGCAGTTTAGGAGTAGGGAGGGCAGTCATTCACGAAAAACTGTTTTTT; V gene: TRBV28; clone size: .; D gene: .; J gene: TRBJ1-4
CDR3 protein: CASSRREEQYF; CDR3 DNA: TGTGCCAGCAGCCGGCGGGAGGAGCAGTACTTC; V gene: TRBV11-3; clone size: .; D gene: TRBD2; J gene: TRBJ2-7
CDR3 protein: CAWTKLLAGNTIYF; CDR3 DNA: TGTGCCTGGACAAAACTTTTGGCTGGAAACACCATATATTTT; V gene: TRBV30; clone size: .; D gene: .; J gene: TRBJ1-3
CDR3 protein: CASSPNPVGNTEAFF; CDR3 DNA: TGCGCCAGCAGCCCGAACCCGGTCGGGAACACTGAAGCTTTCTTT; V gene: TRBV5-1; clone size: .; D gene: .; J gene: TRBJ1-1
CDR3 protein: CASSLPRGGDYGYTF; CDR3 DNA: TGTGCCAGCAGCCTCCCCCGGGGAGGTGACTATGGCTACACCTTC; V gene: TRBV5-4; clone size: .; D gene: .; J gene: TRBJ1-2
CDR3 protein: CASSLSVREQFF; CDR3 DNA: TGTGCCAGCAGTTTATCAGTTCGTGAGCAGTTCTTC; V gene: TRBV28; clone size: .; D gene: .; J gene: TRBJ2-1
CDR3 protein: CASSSRFAGGRNEQFF; CDR3 DNA: TGTGCCAGCAGCTCGCGTTTTGCGGGGGGCCGCAATGAGCAGTTCTTC; V gene: TRBV7-3; clone size: once; D gene: TRBD2; J gene: TRBJ2-1
CDR3 protein: CASSQKEGLPQHF; CDR3 DNA: TGTGCCAGCAGTCAAAAAGAAGGGCTCCCCCAGCATTTT; V gene: TRBV12-3/TRBV12-4; clone size: .; D gene: .; J gene: TRBJ1-5
CDR3 protein: CASSIMGTVSNQPQHF; CDR3 DNA: TGTGCCAGTAGTATAATGGGGACCGTTAGCAATCAGCCCCAGCATTTT; V gene: TRBV19; clone size: .; D gene: .; J gene: TRBJ1-5
CDR3 protein: CASSLAHYEQYF; CDR3 DNA: TGTGCCAGCAGCTTAGCCCACTACGAGCAGTACTTC; V gene: TRBV7-9; clone size: .; D gene: .; J gene: TRBJ2-7
CDR3 protein: CASSQVRTVYGYTF; CDR3 DNA: TGCGCCAGCAGCCAAGTTAGAACGGTCTATGGCTACACCTTC; V gene: TRBV4-3; clone size: .; D gene: .; J gene: TRBJ1-2
CDR3 protein: CASSLGGGLYNEQFF; CDR3 DNA: TGTGCCAGCAGCTTGGGCGGGGGGCTCTACAATGAGCAGTTCTTC; V gene: TRBV7-2; clone size: .; D gene: TRBD2; J gene: TRBJ2-1
CDR3 protein: CASSIVQGQETQYF; CDR3 DNA: TGTGCCAGTAGTATCGTCCAGGGCCAAGAGACCCAGTACTTC; V gene: TRBV19; clone size: once; D gene: .; J gene: TRBJ2-5
CDR3 protein: CASSFLASGTGSGELFF; CDR3 DNA: TGCGCCAGCAGCTTTTTGGCCTCCGGGACAGGGTCCGGGGAGCTGTTTTTT; V gene: TRBV5-1; clone size: few; D gene: TRBD1; J gene: TRBJ2-2
CDR3 protein: CASSYPLGRSYSTDTQYF; CDR3 DNA: TGTGCCAGCAGTTACCCCCTCGGCCGAAGCTACAGCACAGATACGCAGTATTTT; V gene: TRBV6-2/TRBV6-3; clone size: .; D gene: .; J gene: TRBJ2-3
CDR3 protein: CASGRGDEQYF; CDR3 DNA: TGTGCCAGCGGGCGGGGGGACGAGCAGTACTTC; V gene: TRBV11-3; clone size: .; D gene: TRBD2; J gene: TRBJ2-7
CDR3 protein: CASSPIRDMTGANVLTF; CDR3 DNA: TGTGCCAGCAGCCCAATCCGGGACATGACTGGGGCCAACGTCCTGACTTTC; V gene: TRBV7-3; clone size: .; D gene: .; J gene: TRBJ2-6
CDR3 protein: CASSVAEGRSTDTQYF; CDR3 DNA: TGTGCCAGCAGCGTAGCTGAGGGACGGTCCACAGATACGCAGTATTTT; V gene: TRBV9; clone size: .; D gene: .; J gene: TRBJ2-3
CDR3 protein: CASSPTGSPGYTF; CDR3 DNA: TGTGCCAGCAGCCCCACAGGGTCGCCCGGCTACACCTTC; V gene: TRBV4-2; clone size: once; D gene: .; J gene: TRBJ1-2
CDR3 protein: CASSIERQSGDIQYF; CDR3 DNA: TGTGCCAGTAGTATAGAACGGCAGAGTGGGGACATTCAGTACTTC; V gene: TRBV19; clone size: .; D gene: .; J gene: TRBJ2-4
CDR3 protein: CASRPPGRSQNTEAFF; CDR3 DNA: TGTGCCAGCAGACCGCCAGGGAGGTCCCAGAACACTGAAGCTTTCTTT; V gene: TRBV7-9; clone size: .; D gene: .; J gene: TRBJ1-1
CDR3 protein: CASSQGWDGTEAFF; CDR3 DNA: TGTGCCAGCAGCCAGGGGTGGGACGGCACTGAAGCTTTCTTT; V gene: TRBV14; clone size: .; D gene: .; J gene: TRBJ1-1
CDR3 protein: CASPTGGNTIYF; CDR3 DNA: TGTGCCAGCCCGACGGGTGGAAACACCATATATTTT; V gene: TRBV12-3/TRBV12-4; clone size: .; D gene: .; J gene: TRBJ1-3
CDR3 protein: CASSSESWETQYF; CDR3 DNA: TGTGCCAGCAGCTCGGAGTCTTGGGAGACCCAGTACTTC; V gene: TRBV11-1; clone size: .; D gene: .; J gene: TRBJ2-5
CDR3 protein: CASSVDGTPYNEQFF; CDR3 DNA: TGTGCCAGCAGCGTAGACGGGACACCCTACAATGAGCAGTTCTTC; V gene: TRBV9; clone size: few; D gene: .; J gene: TRBJ2-1
CDR3 protein: CAIGGIGVEQFF; CDR3 DNA: TGTGCCATCGGCGGGATAGGGGTCGAGCAGTTCTTC; V gene: TRBV10-3; clone size: .; D gene: .; J gene: TRBJ2-1
CDR3 protein: CASSQEGRGRNQPQHF; CDR3 DNA: TGCGCCAGCAGCCAAGAGGGCAGGGGCCGCAATCAGCCCCAGCATTTT; V gene: TRBV4-1; clone size: once; D gene: .; J gene: TRBJ1-5
CDR3 protein: CASSLAGGRDEQYF; CDR3 DNA: TGCGCCAGCAGCTTGGCAGGTGGCAGGGACGAGCAGTACTTC; V gene: TRBV5-1; clone size: .; D gene: .; J gene: TRBJ2-7
CDR3 protein: CASSPGTSGHEQFF; CDR3 DNA: TGTGCCAGCAGCCCCGGGACTAGCGGGCATGAGCAGTTCTTC; V gene: TRBV11-2; clone size: .; D gene: TRBD2; J gene: TRBJ2-1
CDR3 protein: CASSHRQGGYEQYF; CDR3 DNA: TGCGCCAGCAGCCATCGACAGGGGGGCTACGAGCAGTACTTC; V gene: TRBV4-3; clone size: once; D gene: TRBD1; J gene: TRBJ2-7
CDR3 protein: CATQGRAYNEQFF; CDR3 DNA: TGTGCCACCCAAGGGCGGGCCTACAATGAGCAGTTCTTC; V gene: TRBV19; clone size: .; D gene: .; J gene: TRBJ2-1
CDR3 protein: CAVSGTAYSNQPQHF; CDR3 DNA: TGTGCCGTATCCGGGACGGCTTATAGCAATCAGCCCCAGCATTTT; V gene: TRBV28; clone size: .; D gene: .; J gene: TRBJ1-5